This entry is about one T cell receptor beta chain. Germline CDR1 is SGDLS and CDR2 is YYNGEE. The CDR3 sequence is 14 residues long. V shed 0 bases and J shed 4 bases, with 10 bases lying between them. This sample was taken from a study of blood T cell repertoires in COVID-19. The overall study: From T cells, B-cell-depleted T cells, or PBMCs came the material, which was cDNA or gDNA.

Data came from immunoSEQ multiplex PCR; TCRdb stores just in-frame clones and leaves some out. Among some 250,000 clones listed, over 65% were seen once. The sequence was obtained from a woman over 75 with acute or convalescent COVID-19. The chain uses TRBV9 and TRBJ1-2; D is perhaps TRBD1 (6 bases). Sequenced input: peripheral blood. The CDR3 is CASSVGTETYGYTF. CDR3 nucleotides: TGTGCCAGCAGCGTAGGGACAGAGACCTATGGCTACACCTTC.